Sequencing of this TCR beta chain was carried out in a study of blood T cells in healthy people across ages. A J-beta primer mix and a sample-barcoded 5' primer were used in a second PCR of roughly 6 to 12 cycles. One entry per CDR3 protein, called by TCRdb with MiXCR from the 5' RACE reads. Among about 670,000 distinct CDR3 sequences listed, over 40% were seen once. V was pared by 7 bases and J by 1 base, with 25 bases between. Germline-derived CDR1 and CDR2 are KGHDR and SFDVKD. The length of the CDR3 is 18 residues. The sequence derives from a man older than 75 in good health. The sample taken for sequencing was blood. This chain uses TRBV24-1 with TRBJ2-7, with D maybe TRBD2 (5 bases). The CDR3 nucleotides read TGTGCCACCAGGCTCCGGGAACACCCCATCGCTGTATCCTACGAGCAGTACTTC. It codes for CATRLREHPIAVSYEQYF.